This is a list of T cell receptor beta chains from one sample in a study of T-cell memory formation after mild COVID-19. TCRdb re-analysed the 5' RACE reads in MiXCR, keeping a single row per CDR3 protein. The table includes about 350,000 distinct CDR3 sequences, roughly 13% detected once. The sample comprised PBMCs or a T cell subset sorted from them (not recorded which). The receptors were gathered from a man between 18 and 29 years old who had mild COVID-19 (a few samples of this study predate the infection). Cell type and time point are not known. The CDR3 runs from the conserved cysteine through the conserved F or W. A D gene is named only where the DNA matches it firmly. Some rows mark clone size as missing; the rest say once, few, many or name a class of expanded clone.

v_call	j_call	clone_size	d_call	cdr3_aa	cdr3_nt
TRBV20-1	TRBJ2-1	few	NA	CSAETEEPYNEQFF	TGCAGTGCGGAGACGGAGGAGCCCTACAATGAGCAGTTCTTC
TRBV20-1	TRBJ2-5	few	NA	CSASVYGETQYF	TGCAGTGCTAGCGTCTACGGCGAGACCCAGTACTTC
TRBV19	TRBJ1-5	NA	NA	CASSALQGIGQPQHF	TGTGCCAGTAGTGCCCTCCAGGGGATCGGTCAGCCCCAGCATTTT
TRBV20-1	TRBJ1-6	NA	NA	CSASRGGSSYNSPLHF	TGCAGTGCCTCCCGGGGTGGAAGCTCCTATAATTCACCCCTCCACTTT
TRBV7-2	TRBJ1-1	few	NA	CASSLSQGPLDTEAFF	TGTGCCAGCAGCTTAAGTCAGGGGCCCCTGGACACTGAAGCTTTCTTT
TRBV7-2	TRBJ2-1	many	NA	CASSRPGGLKYNEQFF	TGTGCCAGCAGTAGGCCCGGGGGACTCAAATACAATGAGCAGTTCTTC
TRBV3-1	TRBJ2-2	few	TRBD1	CASSRDRTYTGELFF	TGTGCCAGCAGCCGGGACAGAACTTATACCGGGGAGCTGTTTTTT
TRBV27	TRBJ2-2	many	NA	CASRSRRGEGTGELFF	TGTGCCAGCCGGAGCCGACGCGGGGAAGGCACCGGGGAGCTGTTTTTT
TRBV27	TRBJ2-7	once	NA	CASSVKAGGLYEQYF	TGTGCCAGCAGTGTTAAAGCCGGAGGGCTCTACGAGCAGTACTTC
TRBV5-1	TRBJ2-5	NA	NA	CASSLGPPRETQYF	TGCGCCAGCAGCTTAGGGCCCCCGCGAGAGACCCAGTACTTC
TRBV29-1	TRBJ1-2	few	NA	CSAPSGVVNYGYTF	TGCAGCGCCCCGTCCGGGGTTGTAAACTATGGCTACACCTTC
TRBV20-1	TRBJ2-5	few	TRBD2	CSALLAAQETQYF	TGCAGTGCCCTACTAGCGGCTCAAGAGACCCAGTACTTC
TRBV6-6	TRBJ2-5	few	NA	CASSYVPPGGETQYF	TGTGCCAGCAGTTACGTCCCGCCCGGGGGAGAGACCCAGTACTTC
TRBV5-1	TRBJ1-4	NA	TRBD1	CASSPGQGDSTNEKLFF	TGCGCCAGCAGCCCGGGACAGGGGGATTCAACTAATGAAAAACTGTTTTTT
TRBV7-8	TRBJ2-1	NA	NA	CASSLRLGGAFLNEQFF	TGTGCCAGCAGCTTAAGGCTTGGGGGGGCCTTTTTAAATGAGCAGTTCTTC
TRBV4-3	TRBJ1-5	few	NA	CASSQDLGAYQPQHF	TGCGCCAGCAGCCAAGATCTGGGGGCGTATCAGCCCCAGCATTTT
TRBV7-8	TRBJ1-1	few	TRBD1	CASSDNPGQGGNEAFF	TGTGCCAGCAGCGATAATCCGGGACAGGGAGGGAATGAAGCTTTCTTT
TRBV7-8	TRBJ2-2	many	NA	CASGTIGTRNTGELFF	TGTGCCAGCGGGACCATCGGGACCAGAAACACCGGGGAGCTGTTTTTT
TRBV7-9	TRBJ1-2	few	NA	CASRSGDGYTF	TGTGCCAGCAGATCAGGGGATGGCTACACCTTC
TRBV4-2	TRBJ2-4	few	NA	CASSQDWAGAAKNIQYF	TGTGCCAGCAGCCAAGACTGGGCGGGGGCAGCCAAAAACATTCAGTACTTC
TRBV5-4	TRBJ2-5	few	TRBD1	CASSLEGQGARDETQYF	TGTGCCAGCAGCTTGGAGGGACAGGGGGCGCGGGACGAGACCCAGTACTTC
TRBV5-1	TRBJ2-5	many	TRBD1	CASSLETGWQGETQYF	TGCGCCAGCAGCTTGGAGACAGGGTGGCAAGGAGAGACCCAGTACTTC